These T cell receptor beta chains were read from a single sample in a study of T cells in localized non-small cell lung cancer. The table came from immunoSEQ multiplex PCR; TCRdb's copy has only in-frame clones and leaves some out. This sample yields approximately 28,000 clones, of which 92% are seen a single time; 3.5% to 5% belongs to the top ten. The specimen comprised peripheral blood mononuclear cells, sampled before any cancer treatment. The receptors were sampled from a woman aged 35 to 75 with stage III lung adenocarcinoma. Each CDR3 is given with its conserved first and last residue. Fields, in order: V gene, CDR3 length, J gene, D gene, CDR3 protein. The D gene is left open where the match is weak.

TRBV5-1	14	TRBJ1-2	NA	CASSQGPPPAGYTF
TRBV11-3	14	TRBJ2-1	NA	CASSRRGSYNEQFF
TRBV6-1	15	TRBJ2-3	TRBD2	CASSDVSGSTDTQYF
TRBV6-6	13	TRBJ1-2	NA	CASSLTGFSGYTF
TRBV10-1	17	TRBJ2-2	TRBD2	CASSDSGTSGNTGELFF
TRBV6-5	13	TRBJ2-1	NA	CASSYADGNEQFF
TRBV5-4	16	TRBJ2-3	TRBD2	CASSSGGVTSTDTQYF
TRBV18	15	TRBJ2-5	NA	CASSPRLDGGETQYF
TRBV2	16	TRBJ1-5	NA	CASSEGQGINNQPQHF
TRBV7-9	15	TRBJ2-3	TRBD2	CASSLRTSGTDTQYF
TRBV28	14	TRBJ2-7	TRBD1	CASSLGTGRYEQYF
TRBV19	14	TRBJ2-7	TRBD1	CASSRDREVNEQYF
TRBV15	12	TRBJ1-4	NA	CATSRAGEKLFF
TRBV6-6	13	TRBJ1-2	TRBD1	CASSFDRGYGYTF
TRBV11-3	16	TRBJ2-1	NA	CASSLGPGAEGNEQFF
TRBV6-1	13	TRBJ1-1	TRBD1	CASGRQGWTEAFF
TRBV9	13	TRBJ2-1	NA	CASSVALWGEQFF
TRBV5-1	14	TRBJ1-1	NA	CASSLNGENTEAFF
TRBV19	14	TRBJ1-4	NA	CASSFGQDNEKLFF
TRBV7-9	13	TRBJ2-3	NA	CASAEKVRNTQYF
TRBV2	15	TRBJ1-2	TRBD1	CASSARTGGSDGYTF
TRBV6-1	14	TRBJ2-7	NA	CASGAGPYYSEQYF
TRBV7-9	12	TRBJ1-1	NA	CASSFWTTEAFF
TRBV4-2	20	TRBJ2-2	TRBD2	CASSQETPLAGTMNTGELFF
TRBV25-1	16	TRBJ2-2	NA	CASSERGIGVTGELFF
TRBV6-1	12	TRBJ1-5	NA	CASSEVDQPQHF
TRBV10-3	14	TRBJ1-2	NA	CAISRQPENYGYTF
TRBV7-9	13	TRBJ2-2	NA	CASSPRGTGELFF
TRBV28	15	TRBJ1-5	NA	CASSSPRRANQPQHF
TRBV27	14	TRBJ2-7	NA	CASSRLLPPEEQYF
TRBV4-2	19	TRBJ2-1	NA	CASSNLGLALLGSYNEQFF
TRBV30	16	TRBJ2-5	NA	CAWGDGSFYFQETQYF
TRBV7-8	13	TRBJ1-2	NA	CASSLAISGGYTF
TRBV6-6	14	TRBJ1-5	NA	CASSLSGSNQPQHF
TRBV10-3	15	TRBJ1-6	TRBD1	CAISETGEYNSPLHF
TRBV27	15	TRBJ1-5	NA	CASSPTGPLLQSQHF
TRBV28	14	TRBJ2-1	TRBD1	CASSSRDRVNEQFF
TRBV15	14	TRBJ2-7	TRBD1	CATSASRGRNEQYF
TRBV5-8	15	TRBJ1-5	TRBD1	CASSYRTGAHQPQHF
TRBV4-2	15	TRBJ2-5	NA	CASSPGQRGQETQYF
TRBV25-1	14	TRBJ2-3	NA	CASSVQGGTDTQYF
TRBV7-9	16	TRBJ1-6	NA	CASSFRQSDYNSPLHF
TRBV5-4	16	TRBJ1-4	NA	CASSLGGQGSNEKLFF
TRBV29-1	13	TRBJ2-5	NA	CSVGRNMQETQYF
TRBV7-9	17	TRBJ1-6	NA	CASRRRTTNSYNSPLHF
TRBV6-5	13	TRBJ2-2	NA	CASSPQGTGELFF
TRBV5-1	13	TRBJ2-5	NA	CASSWEIQETQYF
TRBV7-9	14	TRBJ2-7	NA	CASSLGTDSYEQYF
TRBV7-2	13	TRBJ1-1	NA	CASSWDMNTEAFF
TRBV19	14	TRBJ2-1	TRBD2	CASSKGLAGNEQFF
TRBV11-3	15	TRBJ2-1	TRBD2	CASSLAGGPYNEQFF
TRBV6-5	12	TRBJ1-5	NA	CASSYSYQPQHF
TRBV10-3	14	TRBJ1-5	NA	CAISDRQGGQPQHF
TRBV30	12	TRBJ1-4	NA	CAWSATREKLFF
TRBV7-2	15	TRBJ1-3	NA	CASSLEGGSGNTIYF
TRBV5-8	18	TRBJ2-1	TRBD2	CASSLVRTSGGALNEQFF